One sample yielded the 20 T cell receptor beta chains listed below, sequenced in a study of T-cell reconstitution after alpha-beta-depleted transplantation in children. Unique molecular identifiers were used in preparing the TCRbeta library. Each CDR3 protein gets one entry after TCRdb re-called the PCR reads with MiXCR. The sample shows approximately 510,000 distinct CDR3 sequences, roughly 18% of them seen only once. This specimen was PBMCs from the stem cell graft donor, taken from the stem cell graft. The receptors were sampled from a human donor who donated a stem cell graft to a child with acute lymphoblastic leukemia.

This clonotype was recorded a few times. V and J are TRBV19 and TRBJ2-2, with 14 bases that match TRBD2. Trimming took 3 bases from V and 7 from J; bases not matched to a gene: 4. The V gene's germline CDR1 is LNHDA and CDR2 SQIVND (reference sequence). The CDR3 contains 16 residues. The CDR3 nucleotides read TGTGCCAGTAGTATCGGGACTAGCGGGAGAGGCGGGGAGCTGTTTTTT. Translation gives CASSIGTSGRGGELFF.

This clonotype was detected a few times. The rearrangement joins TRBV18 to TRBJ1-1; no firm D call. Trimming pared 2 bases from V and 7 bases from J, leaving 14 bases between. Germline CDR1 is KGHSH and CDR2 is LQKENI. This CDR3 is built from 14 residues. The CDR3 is CASSPFGIGNEAFF. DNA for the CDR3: TGTGCCAGCTCACCATTCGGGATCGGGAATGAAGCTTTCTTT.

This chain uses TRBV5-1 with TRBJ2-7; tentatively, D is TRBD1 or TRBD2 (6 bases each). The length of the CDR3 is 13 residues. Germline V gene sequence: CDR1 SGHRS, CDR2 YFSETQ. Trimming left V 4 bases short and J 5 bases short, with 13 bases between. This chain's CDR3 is CASSPEGVHEQYF. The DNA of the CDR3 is TGCGCCAGCAGCCCGGAGGGGGTCCACGAGCAGTACTTC.

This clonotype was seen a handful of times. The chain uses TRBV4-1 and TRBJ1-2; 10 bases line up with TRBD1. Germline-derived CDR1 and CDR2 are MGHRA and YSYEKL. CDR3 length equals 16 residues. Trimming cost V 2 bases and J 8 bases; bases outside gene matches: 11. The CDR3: CASSQPQRDRGNGYTF. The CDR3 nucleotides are TGCGCCAGCAGCCAACCCCAGCGGGACAGGGGCAACGGCTACACCTTC.

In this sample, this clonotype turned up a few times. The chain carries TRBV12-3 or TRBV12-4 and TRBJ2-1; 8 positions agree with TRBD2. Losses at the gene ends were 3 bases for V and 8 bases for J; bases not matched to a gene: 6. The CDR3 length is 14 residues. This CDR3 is CASSFREGRDEQFF. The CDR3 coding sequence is TGTGCCAGCAGTTTCCGGGAGGGCCGGGATGAGCAGTTCTTC.

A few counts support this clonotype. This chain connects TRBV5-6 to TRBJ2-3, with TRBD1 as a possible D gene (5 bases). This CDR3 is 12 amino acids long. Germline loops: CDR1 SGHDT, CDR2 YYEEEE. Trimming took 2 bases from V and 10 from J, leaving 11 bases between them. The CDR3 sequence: CASSFIMGPQYF. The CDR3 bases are TGTGCCAGCAGCTTTATCATGGGGCCGCAGTATTTT.

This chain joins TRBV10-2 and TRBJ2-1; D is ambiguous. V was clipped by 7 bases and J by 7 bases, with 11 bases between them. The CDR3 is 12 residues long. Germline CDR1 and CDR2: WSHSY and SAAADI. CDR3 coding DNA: TGCGCCAGCATGAAAGCCGCTAATGAGCAGTTCTTC. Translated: CASMKAANEQFF.

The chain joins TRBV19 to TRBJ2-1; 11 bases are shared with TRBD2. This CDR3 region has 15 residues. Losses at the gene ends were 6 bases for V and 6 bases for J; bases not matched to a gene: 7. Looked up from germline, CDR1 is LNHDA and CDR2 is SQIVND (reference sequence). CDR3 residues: CASSPGSGRANEQFF. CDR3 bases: TGTGCCAGTAGCCCAGGTAGCGGGAGGGCCAATGAGCAGTTCTTC.

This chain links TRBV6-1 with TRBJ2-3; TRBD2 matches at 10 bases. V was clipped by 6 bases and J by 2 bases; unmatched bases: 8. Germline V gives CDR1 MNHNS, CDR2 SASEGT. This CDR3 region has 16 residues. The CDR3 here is CASRTTSGTNTDTQYF. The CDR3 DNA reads TGTGCCAGCAGAACCACTAGCGGGACCAACACAGATACGCAGTATTTT.

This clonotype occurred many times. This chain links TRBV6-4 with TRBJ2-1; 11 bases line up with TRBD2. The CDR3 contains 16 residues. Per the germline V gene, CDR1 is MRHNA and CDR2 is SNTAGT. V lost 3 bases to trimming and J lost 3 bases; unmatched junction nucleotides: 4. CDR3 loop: CASSEILAGDYNEQFF. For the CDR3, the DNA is TGTGCCAGCAGTGAAATACTAGCGGGAGACTACAATGAGCAGTTCTTC.

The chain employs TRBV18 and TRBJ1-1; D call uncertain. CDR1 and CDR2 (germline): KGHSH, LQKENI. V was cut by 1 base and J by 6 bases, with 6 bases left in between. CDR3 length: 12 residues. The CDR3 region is CASSPLESEAFF. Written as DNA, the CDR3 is TGTGCCAGCTCACCACTAGAGTCTGAAGCTTTCTTT.

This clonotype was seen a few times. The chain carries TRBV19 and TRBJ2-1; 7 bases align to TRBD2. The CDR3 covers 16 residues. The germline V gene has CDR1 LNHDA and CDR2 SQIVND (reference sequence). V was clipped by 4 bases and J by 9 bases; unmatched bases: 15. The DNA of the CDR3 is TGTGCCAGTAGTAGGACCTTTTTGATGGGGGAGGGTGAGCAGTTCTTC. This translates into CASSRTFLMGEGEQFF.

The CDR3 nucleotides read TGTGCCAGCAGCCCATATGCCGGGGATCCCCGCGAGCAGTACTTC. Translated: CASSPYAGDPREQYF. The chain links TRBV7-2 to TRBJ2-7; D is possibly TRBD2 (5 bases). V was clipped by 5 bases and J by 6 bases, with 20 bases between them. There are 15 residues in the CDR3. CDR1 is SGHTA, CDR2 FQGNSA, per germline.

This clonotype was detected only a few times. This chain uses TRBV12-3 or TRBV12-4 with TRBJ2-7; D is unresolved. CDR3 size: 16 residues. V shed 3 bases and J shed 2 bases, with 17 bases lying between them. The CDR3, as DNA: TGTGCCAGCAGTTTCCCCAACTCTAAAGTCACCTACGAGCAGTACTTC. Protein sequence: CASSFPNSKVTYEQYF.

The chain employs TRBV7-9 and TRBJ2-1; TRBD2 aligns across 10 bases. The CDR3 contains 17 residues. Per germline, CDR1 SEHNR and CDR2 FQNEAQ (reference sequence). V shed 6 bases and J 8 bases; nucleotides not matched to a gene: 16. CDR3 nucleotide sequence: TGTGCCAGCAGGGGTTGGACTAGCGGAGAGAGAGGCGATGAGCAGTTCTTC. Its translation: CASRGWTSGERGDEQFF.

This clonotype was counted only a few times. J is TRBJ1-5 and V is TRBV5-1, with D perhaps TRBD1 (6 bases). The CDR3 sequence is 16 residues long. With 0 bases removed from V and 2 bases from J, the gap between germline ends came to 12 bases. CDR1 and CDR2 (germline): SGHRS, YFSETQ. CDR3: CASSLGGAGGNQPQHF. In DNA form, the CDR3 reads TGCGCCAGCAGCTTGGGGGGGGCAGGTGGCAATCAGCCCCAGCATTTT.

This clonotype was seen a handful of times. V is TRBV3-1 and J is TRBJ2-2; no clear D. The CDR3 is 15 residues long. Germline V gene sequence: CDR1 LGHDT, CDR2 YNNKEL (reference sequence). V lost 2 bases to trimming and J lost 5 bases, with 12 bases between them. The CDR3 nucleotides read TGTGCCAGCAGCCAATCCCTCCGACAAACCGGGGAGCTGTTTTTT. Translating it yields CASSQSLRQTGELFF.

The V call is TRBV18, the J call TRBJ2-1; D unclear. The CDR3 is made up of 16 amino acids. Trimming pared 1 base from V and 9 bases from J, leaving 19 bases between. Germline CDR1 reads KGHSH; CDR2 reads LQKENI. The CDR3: CASSPQGLSRTGEQFF. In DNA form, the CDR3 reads TGTGCCAGCTCACCACAGGGTCTTAGTCGTACCGGTGAGCAGTTCTTC.

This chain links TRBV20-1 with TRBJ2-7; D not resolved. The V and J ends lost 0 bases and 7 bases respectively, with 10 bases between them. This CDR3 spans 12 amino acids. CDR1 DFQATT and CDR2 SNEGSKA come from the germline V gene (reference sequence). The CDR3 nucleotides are TGCAGTGCTAGAGATATGCGATGGGAGCAGTACTTC. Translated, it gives CSARDMRWEQYF.

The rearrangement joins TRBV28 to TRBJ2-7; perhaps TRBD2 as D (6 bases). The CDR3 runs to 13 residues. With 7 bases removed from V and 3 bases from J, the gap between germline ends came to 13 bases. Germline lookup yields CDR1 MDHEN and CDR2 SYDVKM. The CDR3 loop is CASTRDGGYEQYF. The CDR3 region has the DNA TGTGCCAGCACCCGGGACGGGGGCTACGAGCAGTACTTC. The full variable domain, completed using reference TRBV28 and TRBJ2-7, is DVKVTQSSRYLVKRTGEKVFLECVQDMDHENMFWYRQDPGLGLRLIYFSYDVKMKEKGDIPEGYSVSREKKERFSLILESASTNQTSMYLCASTRDGGYEQYFGPGTRLTVT.